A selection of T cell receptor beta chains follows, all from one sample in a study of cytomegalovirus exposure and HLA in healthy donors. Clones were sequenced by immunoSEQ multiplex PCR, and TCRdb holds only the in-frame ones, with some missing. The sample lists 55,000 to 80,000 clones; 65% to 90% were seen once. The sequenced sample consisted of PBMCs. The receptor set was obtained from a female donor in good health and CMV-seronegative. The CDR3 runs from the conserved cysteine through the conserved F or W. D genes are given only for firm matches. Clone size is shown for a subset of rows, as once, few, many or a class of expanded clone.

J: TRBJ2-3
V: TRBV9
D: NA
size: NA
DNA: TGTGCCAGCAGCGTAGCAGCGGCTAGCACAGATACGCAGTATTTT
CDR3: CASSVAAASTDTQYF

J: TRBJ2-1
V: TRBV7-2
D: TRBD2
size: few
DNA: TGTGCCAGCAGCTTAGAGGGAGGGACTATTGGTGAGCAGTTCTTC
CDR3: CASSLEGGTIGEQFF

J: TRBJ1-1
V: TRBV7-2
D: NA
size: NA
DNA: TGTGCCAGCAGCTTAGTTGGGGGCGGGAACACTGAAGCTTTCTTT
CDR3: CASSLVGGGNTEAFF

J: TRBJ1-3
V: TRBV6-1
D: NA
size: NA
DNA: TGTGCCAGCAGTCCTAAAGGGGGTACTGGAAACACCATATATTTT
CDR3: CASSPKGGTGNTIYF

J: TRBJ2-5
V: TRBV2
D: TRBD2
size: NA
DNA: TGTGCCAGCAGTGAACAGGCTGGGGGGGTAGAGACCCAGTACTTC
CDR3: CASSEQAGGVETQYF

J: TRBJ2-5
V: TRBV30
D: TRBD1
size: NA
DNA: TGTGCCTGGAGCCTTAGACAGGGCCTAACCCAGTACTTC
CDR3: CAWSLRQGLTQYF

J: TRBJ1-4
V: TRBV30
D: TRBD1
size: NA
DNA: TGTGCCTGGAGTCTAAAGGGGGACAGGGGTGGAACTAATGAAAAACTGTTTTTT
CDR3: CAWSLKGDRGGTNEKLFF

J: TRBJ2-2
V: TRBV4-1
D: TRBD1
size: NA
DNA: TGCGCCAGCAGCCAAAAAAACTACAGGGGGGCCACCGGGGAGCTGTTTTTT
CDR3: CASSQKNYRGATGELFF

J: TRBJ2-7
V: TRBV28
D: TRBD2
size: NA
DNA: TGTGCCAGCAGACCGTGGACTAGCGGGAGCGAGCAGTACTTC
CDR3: CASRPWTSGSEQYF

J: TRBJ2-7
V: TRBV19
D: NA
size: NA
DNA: TGTGCCAGTAGAACTAGGACGGAGTCCTACGAGCAGTACTTC
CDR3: CASRTRTESYEQYF

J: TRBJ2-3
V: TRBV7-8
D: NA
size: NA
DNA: TGTGCCAGCAGCTTAGCCTTATCCGATACGCAGTATTTT
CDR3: CASSLALSDTQYF

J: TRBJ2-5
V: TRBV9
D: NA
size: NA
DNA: TGTGCCAGCAGTTTAGCGTTGGCCGAGACCCAGTACTTC
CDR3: CASSLALAETQYF

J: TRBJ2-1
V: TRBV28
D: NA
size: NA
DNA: TGTGCCAGCAGTTTTGGCGGCTCCTACAATGAGCAGTTCTTC
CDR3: CASSFGGSYNEQFF

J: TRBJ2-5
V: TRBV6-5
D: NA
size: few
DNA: TGTGCCAGCAGTCGAAGCATCCGAGGGGAGACCCAGTACTTC
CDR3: CASSRSIRGETQYF

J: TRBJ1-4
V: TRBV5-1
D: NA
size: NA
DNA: TGCGCCAGCAGCCCGGGCACAGGTTCCCGAAATGAAAAACTGTTTTTT
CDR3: CASSPGTGSRNEKLFF

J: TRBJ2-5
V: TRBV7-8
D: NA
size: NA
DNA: TGTGCCAGCAGCTTAGGACAGGGAGGACCGGAAGAGCAGTACTTC
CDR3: CASSLGQGGPEEQYF

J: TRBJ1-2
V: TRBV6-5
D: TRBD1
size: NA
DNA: TGTGCCAGCAGTTACTCGTCTTGGACAGGGCATGGCTACACCTTC
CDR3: CASSYSSWTGHGYTF

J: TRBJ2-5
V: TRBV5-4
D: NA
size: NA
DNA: TGTGCCAGCAGCTTGGTGGGCAGAACCCAAGAGACCCAGTACTTC
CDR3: CASSLVGRTQETQYF

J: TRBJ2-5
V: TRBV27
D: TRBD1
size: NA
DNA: TGTGCCAGCAGTTTATCGGGACAGGGGGTAGGCGAGACCCAGTACTTC
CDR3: CASSLSGQGVGETQYF

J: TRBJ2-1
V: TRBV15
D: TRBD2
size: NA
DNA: TGTGCCACCAGCGGAATCTTTCTCCCATTAGCGGGAGAGGGGTCCTACAATGAGCAGTTCTTC
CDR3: CATSGIFLPLAGEGSYNEQFF

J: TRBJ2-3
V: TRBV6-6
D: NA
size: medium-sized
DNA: TGTGCCAGCAGTTACCTACGACTGTCTAGCACAGATACGCAGTATTTT
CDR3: CASSYLRLSSTDTQYF

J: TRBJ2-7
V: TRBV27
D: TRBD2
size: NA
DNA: TGTGCCAGCAGTCCCCAGGGACTAGCGGGGGGACGATACGAGCAGTACTTC
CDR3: CASSPQGLAGGRYEQYF

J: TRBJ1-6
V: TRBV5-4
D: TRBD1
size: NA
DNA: TGTGCCAGCAGCATAAAACGACAGGGGGCAGGATCACCCCTCCACTTT
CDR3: CASSIKRQGAGSPLHF

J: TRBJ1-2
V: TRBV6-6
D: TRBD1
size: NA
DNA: TGTGCCAGCAGTCGACAGGGGGAAGGGTATGGCTACACCTTC
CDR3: CASSRQGEGYGYTF

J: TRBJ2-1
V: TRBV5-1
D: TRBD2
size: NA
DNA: TGCGCCAGCAGCTTTAGCGGGATGAACAATGAGCAGTTCTTC
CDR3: CASSFSGMNNEQFF

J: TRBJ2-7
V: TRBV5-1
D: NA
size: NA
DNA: TGCGCCAGCAGCCCGGGCGGGGGCAGCTCCTACGAGCAGTACTTC
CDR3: CASSPGGGSSYEQYF

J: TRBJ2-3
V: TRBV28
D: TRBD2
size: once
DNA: TGTGCCAACTCGAGCGGGAGGGTTTTGGATACGCAGTATTTT
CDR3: CANSSGRVLDTQYF

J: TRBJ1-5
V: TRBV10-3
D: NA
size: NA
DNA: TGTGCCATCAGTGCGCAGGAAGGCCAGCCCCAGCATTTT
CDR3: CAISAQEGQPQHF

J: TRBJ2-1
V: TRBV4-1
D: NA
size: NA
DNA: TGCGCCAGCAGCCGACCGGGGGAAAGCTCCTACAATGAGCAGTTCTTC
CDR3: CASSRPGESSYNEQFF

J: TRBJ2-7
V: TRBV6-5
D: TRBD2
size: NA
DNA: TGTGCCAGCAGTTACTCCGGGGGGAACTACGAGCAGTACTTC
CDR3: CASSYSGGNYEQYF

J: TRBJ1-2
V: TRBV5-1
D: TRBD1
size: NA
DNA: TGCGCCACCGCGAGGACAGGGAACTATGGCTACACCTTC
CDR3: CATARTGNYGYTF

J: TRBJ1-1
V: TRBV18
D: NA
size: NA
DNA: TGTGCCAGCTCACCAATTTTGGCAGACTCGATGAACACTGAAGCTTTCTTT
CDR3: CASSPILADSMNTEAFF

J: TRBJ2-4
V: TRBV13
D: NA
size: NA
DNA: TGTGCCAGCAGCTCCGACCAGGAGTCAGGGATCGCCAAAAACATTCAGTACTTC
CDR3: CASSSDQESGIAKNIQYF

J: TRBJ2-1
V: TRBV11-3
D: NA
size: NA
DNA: TGTGCCAGCAGTCCTCCACGGGACACAACCAACAATGAGCAGTTCTTC
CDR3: CASSPPRDTTNNEQFF

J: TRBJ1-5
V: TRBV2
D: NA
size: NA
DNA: TGTGCCAGCAGTGATAAGGGGTATAGCAATCAGCCCCAGCATTTT
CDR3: CASSDKGYSNQPQHF

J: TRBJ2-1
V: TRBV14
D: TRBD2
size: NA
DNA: TGTGCCAGCAGCCAAGGGGTACTAGCGGGAGTGGGAGAGCAGTTCTTC
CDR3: CASSQGVLAGVGEQFF

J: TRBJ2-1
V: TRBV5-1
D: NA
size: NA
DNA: TGCGCCAGCAGCCGCCGGAGCGACTCCTACAATGAGCAGTTCTTC
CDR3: CASSRRSDSYNEQFF

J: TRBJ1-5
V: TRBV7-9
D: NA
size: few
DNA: TGTGCCAGCAGCTTAGACTATCAGCCCCAGCATTTT
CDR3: CASSLDYQPQHF

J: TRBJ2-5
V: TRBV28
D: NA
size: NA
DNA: TGTGCCAGCAGTTTATCGAGATGGCCGAACTTAACTACGGAGACCCAGTACTTC
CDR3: CASSLSRWPNLTTETQYF

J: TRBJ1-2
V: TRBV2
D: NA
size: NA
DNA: TGTGCCAGCCGGGCCCCCCAGGGTACTGGCTACACCTTC
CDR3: CASRAPQGTGYTF

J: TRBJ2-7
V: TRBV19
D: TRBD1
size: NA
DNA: TGTGCCAGTACCCCTCCCGACAGGGACCACGAGCAGTACTTC
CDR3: CASTPPDRDHEQYF

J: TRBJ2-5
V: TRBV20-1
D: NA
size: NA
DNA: TGCAGTGCTAGAGACAAAGAGACCCAGTACTTC
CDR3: CSARDKETQYF

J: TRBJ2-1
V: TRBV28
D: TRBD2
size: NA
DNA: TGTGCCAGCAGAACCGGGACTAGCGGGATGTTCTTC
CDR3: CASRTGTSGMFF

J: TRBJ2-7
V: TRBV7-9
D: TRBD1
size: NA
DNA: TGTGCCAGCAGCTTAGGACAGGGGGCCTACGAGCAGTACTTC
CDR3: CASSLGQGAYEQYF

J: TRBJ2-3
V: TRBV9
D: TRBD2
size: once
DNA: TGTGCCAGCAGCCAGACTAGCGGGGGGGCGGTAGATACGCAGTATTTT
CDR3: CASSQTSGGAVDTQYF

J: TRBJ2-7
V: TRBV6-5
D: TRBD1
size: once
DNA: TGTGCCAGCAGCTCAGGACAGGGACCCTACGAGCAGTACTTC
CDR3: CASSSGQGPYEQYF

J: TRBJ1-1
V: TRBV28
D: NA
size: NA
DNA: TGTGCCAGCAGTTGGGAGACACAGAACACTGAAGCTTTCTTT
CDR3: CASSWETQNTEAFF

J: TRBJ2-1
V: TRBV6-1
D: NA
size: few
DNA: TGTGCCAGCAGCCAGCGGAACAATGAGCAGTTCTTC
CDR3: CASSQRNNEQFF

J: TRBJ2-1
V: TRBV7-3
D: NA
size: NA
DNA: TGTGCCAGCAGCTCAACACCGAGCTCCTACAATGAGCAGTTCTTC
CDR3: CASSSTPSSYNEQFF

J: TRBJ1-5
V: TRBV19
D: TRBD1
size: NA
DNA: TGTGCCAGCACTGGGGACAGGGTCAATCAGCCCCAGCATTTT
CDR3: CASTGDRVNQPQHF

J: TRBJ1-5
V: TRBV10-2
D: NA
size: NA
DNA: TGCGCCAGCAGTGAGTCCCGGGAGCAGCCCCAGCATTTT
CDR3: CASSESREQPQHF

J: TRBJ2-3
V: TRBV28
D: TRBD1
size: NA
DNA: TGTGCCAGCAGTCTCGGGACAGGGCAGTGGGGCACAGATACGCAGTATTTT
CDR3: CASSLGTGQWGTDTQYF

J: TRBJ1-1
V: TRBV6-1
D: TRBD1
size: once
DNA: TGTGCCAGCAAACAGGGGATCATGAACACTGAAGCTTTCTTT
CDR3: CASKQGIMNTEAFF

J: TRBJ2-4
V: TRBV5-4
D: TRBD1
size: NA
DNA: TGTGCCAGCAGCTTGCCGACAGGGCCAAGGGCCAAAAACATTCAGTACTTC
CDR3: CASSLPTGPRAKNIQYF

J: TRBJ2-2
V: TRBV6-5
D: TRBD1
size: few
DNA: TGTGCCAGCAGTTGGACAGGGGACACCGGGGAGCTGTTTTTT
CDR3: CASSWTGDTGELFF